These 17 T cell receptor beta chains share one sample of origin, sequenced in a study of cytomegalovirus exposure and HLA in healthy donors. The PCR had 60 Vbeta and 13 Jbeta primers. The assay was immunoSEQ multiplex PCR, and TCRdb's table has in-frame clones only and misses some. The sample features over 100,000 clones, with approximately 1.6% in its top ten. Specimen: PBMCs. These TCRs come from a middle-aged woman in good health and CMV-seropositive.

This chain uses TRBV7-2 with TRBJ2-2; D is uncertain. This CDR3 comprises 13 residues. The V end was cut by 4 bases, the J end by 3 bases, with 6 bases between. The germline V gene encodes CDR1 SGHTA and CDR2 FQGNSA. The CDR3 spells CASSSLYTGELFF. In nucleotides, the CDR3 is TGTGCCAGCAGCTCTCTCTACACCGGGGAGCTGTTTTTT.

The chain combines TRBV29-1 with TRBJ1-2; D unresolved. The V gene lost 4 bases and the J gene lost 6 bases, with 15 bases spanning the gap. CDR3 length equals 13 residues. The germline V gene encodes CDR1 SQVTM and CDR2 ANQGSEA. CDR3 coding DNA: TGCAGCGTTGGAATACCCTCCGGGAATGGCTACACCTTC. Translated, it gives CSVGIPSGNGYTF.

V usage is TRBV5-1 and J usage is TRBJ2-1; D might be TRBD1 (6 bases). The CDR3 is made up of 16 amino acids. Per germline, CDR1 SGHRS and CDR2 YFSETQ. V gave up 0 bases and J gave up 0 bases, with 10 bases separating them. The CDR3 reads CASSLEGQSSYNEQFF. The CDR3 region has the DNA TGCGCCAGCAGCTTGGAAGGACAGAGCTCCTACAATGAGCAGTTCTTC.

The chain recombines TRBV28 with TRBJ1-2, with 8 bases identical to TRBD1. Germline CDR1 MDHEN, CDR2 SYDVKM. The ends lost 4 bases at V and 0 bases at J; junction bases unmatched: 4. This CDR3 is 15 amino acids long. In DNA form, the CDR3 reads TGTGCCAGCAGTTGGACAGGGCGACCTAACTATGGCTACACCTTC. Amino acids: CASSWTGRPNYGYTF.

The chain carries TRBV4-3 and TRBJ1-2; weak D call: TRBD1 (5 bases). The germline V gene encodes CDR1 LGHNA and CDR2 YSLEER. Between the trimmed V and J ends, which lost 0 bases and 9 bases, there was a span of 14 bases. The length of the CDR3 is 14 residues. CDR3 sequence (DNA): TGCGCCAGCAGCCAAGATCAGGGTGCCGGTAGCTACACCTTC. Amino acid sequence: CASSQDQGAGSYTF.

The V call is TRBV5-1, the J call TRBJ2-5, with 12 bases that match TRBD2. CDR1 is SGHRS and CDR2 is YFSETQ in the germline V gene. The CDR3 totals 17 residues. Trimming took 4 bases from V and 1 from J; bases not matched to a gene: 8. The CDR3 coding sequence is TGCGCCAGCAGCATGACTAGCGGGAGCCCCTCCCAAGAGACCCAGTACTTC. Amino acids: CASSMTSGSPSQETQYF.

The chain is built from TRBV5-4 and TRBJ2-7; 8 bases align to TRBD1. The germline gives CDR1 SGHNT, CDR2 YYREEE (reference sequence). With 7 bases clipped from V and 5 bases from J, the junction kept 11 bases outside the gene matches. The length of the CDR3 is 14 residues. The CDR3, as DNA: TGTGCCAGCTATCCTACAGGGGGGACCCACGAGCAGTACTTC. It yields the protein CASYPTGGTHEQYF.

The chain combines TRBV7-8 with TRBJ2-2; TRBD1 might be the D (7 bases). Trimming took 5 bases from V and 9 from J, leaving 16 bases between them. The CDR3 covers 14 residues. The germline V gene has CDR1 SGHVS and CDR2 FQNEAQ. The CDR3 DNA is TGTGCCAGCAGCGCGGGACAGACCTTCTGGGAGCTGTTTTTT. As protein: CASSAGQTFWELFF.

This chain connects TRBV6-6 to TRBJ2-7; TRBD2 agrees at 8 bases. This CDR3 is built from 13 residues. Germline CDR1 reads MNHNY; CDR2 reads SVGAGI (reference sequence). J gave up 3 bases and V 7 bases, and 5 bases lay outside the gene matches. The CDR3 loop reads CASTRSGSYEQYF. For the CDR3, the DNA is TGTGCCAGCACAAGGAGCGGGAGCTACGAGCAGTACTTC.

The chain is built from TRBV28 and TRBJ2-7; 8 nucleotides match TRBD1. From germline, CDR1 is MDHEN and CDR2 SYDVKM. The CDR3 is 15 amino acids. The V and J ends lost 4 bases and 3 bases, in that order; junction bases with no gene match: 8. In DNA, the CDR3 is TGTGCCAGCAGTTCCTCGGACAGGGAATTCTACGAGCAGTACTTC. Translation: CASSSSDREFYEQYF.

The V call is TRBV7-9, the J call TRBJ2-1; 9 positions agree with TRBD2. CDR1 and CDR2 (germline): SEHNR, FQNEAQ (reference sequence). CDR3 length: 16 amino acids. After removal of 5 bases from V and 8 bases from J, the junction contained 13 bases not matched to a gene. The CDR3 DNA sequence: TGTGCCAGCAGCCCAGGGAGTAGCGGGAGATTTTATGAGCAGTTCTTC. This codes for CASSPGSSGRFYEQFF.

This sequence joins TRBV6-6 and TRBJ1-5, with TRBD1 matching 9 bases. Germline loops: CDR1 MNHNY, CDR2 SVGAGI (reference sequence). This CDR3 comprises 14 residues. J gave up 7 bases and V 8 bases, and 9 bases lay outside the gene matches. CDR3 loop: CASQGQGREQPQHF. The CDR3, as DNA: TGTGCCAGCCAAGGACAGGGGAGAGAGCAGCCCCAGCATTTT.

The chain has TRBV4-3 and TRBJ2-1; 9 bases line up with TRBD2. The CDR3 runs to 18 residues. The trim removed 0 bases at V and 0 bases at J, leaving 6 bases unmatched. Germline CDR1 and CDR2: LGHNA and YSLEER. CDR3 nucleotide sequence: TGCGCCAGCAGCCAAGATATCTTGGGACTAGCCTCCTACAATGAGCAGTTCTTC. This codes for CASSQDILGLASYNEQFF.

The rearrangement links TRBV28 to TRBJ1-3, with no clear D. Trimming took off 5 bases at V and 0 bases at J, with 11 bases between the two ends. The length of the CDR3 is 15 residues. Germline lookup yields CDR1 MDHEN and CDR2 SYDVKM. For the CDR3, the DNA is TGTGCCAGCAGTCCAACAAACCCCTCTGGAAACACCATATATTTT. It translates to CASSPTNPSGNTIYF.

This chain joins TRBV19 and TRBJ1-2; the D is unclear. The CDR3 extends over 11 amino acids. Germline CDR1 reads LNHDA; CDR2 reads SQIVND (reference sequence). Between the trimmed V and J ends, which lost 6 bases and 3 bases, there was a span of 5 bases. This CDR3 is CASSLHYGYTF. The CDR3, as DNA: TGTGCCAGTAGCCTTCACTATGGCTACACCTTC. Together with reference TRBV19 and TRBJ1-2, the CDR3 gives the full variable domain: DGGITQSPKYLFRKEGQNVTLSCEQNLNHDAMYWYRQDPGQGLRLIYYSQIVNDFQKGDIAEGYSVSREKKESFPLTVTSAQKNPTAFYLCASSLHYGYTFGSGTRLTVV.

The chain carries TRBV19 and TRBJ1-3; D gene ambiguous. The CDR3 has 12 amino acids. The V gene lost 7 bases and the J gene lost 0 bases, with 4 bases spanning the gap. CDR1 and CDR2 (germline): LNHDA, SQIVND (reference sequence). CDR3 bases: TGTGCCAGTAAGCGCTCTGGAAACACCATATATTTT. Translation gives CASKRSGNTIYF.

J is TRBJ2-5 and V is TRBV4-1; 9 bases are a match to TRBD2. Germline CDR1 and CDR2: MGHRA and YSYEKL. Germline trimming cut 1 base from V and 3 bases from J; bases unmatched to any gene: 12. This CDR3 is 18 amino acids long. The DNA of the CDR3 is TGCGCCAGCAGCCAAGTAGGTCTAGCGGGGAGGCTTAAAGAGACCCAGTACTTC. Translation: CASSQVGLAGRLKETQYF.